These 32 T cell receptor beta chains share one sample of origin, sequenced in a study of T cells in Graves' hyperthyroidism and ophthalmopathy. RNA transcripts served as the template for amplifying TCR beta CDR3 regions. The HTBI primer set served for first-round RT-PCR of the TCR CDR3. TCRdb re-called the multiplex PCR reads with MiXCR, one entry per CDR3 protein. In the table there are approximately 380,000 distinct CDR3 sequences, roughly 13% of which are singletons. The source material was blood. These receptors originate from a man aged 45 to 65 with Graves' ophthalmopathy.

This clonotype was observed many times. The chain links TRBV20-1 to TRBJ2-7, with TRBD2 identical over 7 bases. The germline V gene has CDR1 DFQATT and CDR2 SNEGSKA (reference sequence). The CDR3 runs 16 residues. With 0 bases clipped from V and 1 base from J, the junction kept 9 bases outside the gene matches. The CDR3 bases are TGCAGTGCTAGAGACGGGGGGAGGACGGGATCCTACGAGCAGTACTTC. Protein sequence: CSARDGGRTGSYEQYF.

In its sample, this clonotype was seen many times. The chain uses TRBV7-6 and TRBJ2-1; D perhaps matches TRBD1 (6 bases). Trimming took off 5 bases at V and 8 bases at J, with 13 bases between the two ends. Germline assignment: CDR1 SGHVS and CDR2 FNYEAQ. This CDR3 region has 13 residues. The chain's CDR3 is CASSLEQGYEQFF. In DNA form, the CDR3 reads TGTGCCAGCAGCCTAGAACAGGGCTATGAGCAGTTCTTC.

This clonotype was seen a few times. The V and J genes are TRBV20-1 and TRBJ1-1; tentative D call: TRBD1 (5 bases). CDR3 size: 11 residues. CDR1 and CDR2 (germline): DFQATT, SNEGSKA (reference sequence). Trimming shortened V by 4 bases and J by 8 bases, and 11 bases separated the two germline ends. CDR3 DNA: TGCAGTGCTAAACGGGGGTCGGAAGCTTTCTTT. It yields the protein CSAKRGSEAFF.

With respect to this clonotype: This sequence may be a read error, since a much larger clone differs from it by one base. V is TRBV29-1 and J is TRBJ2-5, with D unclear. This CDR3 has 13 amino acids. Germline CDR1 SQVTM, CDR2 ANQGSEA. The CDR3 DNA reads as TGCAGCGTTGGGTCAAGTTTGCAAGAGACCCAGCACTTC. Translated: CSVGSSLQETQHF.

The chain couples TRBV6-1 to TRBJ1-2; D is ambiguous. V lost 6 bases, J lost 8 bases, and 7 bases lay in between. The CDR3 consists of 10 residues. The germline CDR1 and CDR2 sequences are MNHNS and SASEGT. As DNA, the CDR3 is TGTGCCAGCAGGGAGGGAGGCTACACCTTC. This translates into CASREGGYTF.

The sample holds many counts of this clonotype. V usage is TRBV20-1 and J usage is TRBJ2-7; weak D call: TRBD2 (5 bases). Germline V lookup: CDR1 DFQATT, CDR2 SNEGSKA (reference sequence). V shed 7 bases and J shed 8 bases, with 12 bases lying between them. The CDR3 sequence is 10 residues long. Here the CDR3 DNA reads TGCAGTGTAGGACGGGATAAGCAGTACTTC. Translating gives CSVGRDKQYF.

This chain links TRBV6-1 with TRBJ2-3, with D hard to call. The CDR3 is 13 amino acids. Germline V CDR1 and CDR2: MNHNS, SASEGT. V was shortened by 0 bases and J by 10 bases, with 11 bases between the two germline ends. CDR3 DNA sequence: TGTGCCAGCAGTGAAGCTCTTATCTGGGCGCAGTATTTT. Its protein is CASSEALIWAQYF.

The chain uses TRBV13 and TRBJ2-7; maybe TRBD2 (6 bases). This CDR3 contains 13 residues. Trimming cost V 11 bases and J 1 base, with 15 bases left between them. Germline CDR1 reads PRHDT; CDR2 reads FYEKMQ (reference sequence). CDR3 nucleotides: TGTGCCTCCCGGGACTCGAGTTCCTACGAGCAGTACTTC. The encoded protein is CASRDSSSYEQYF.

The sample holds many counts of this clonotype. The chain has TRBV5-1 and TRBJ2-7; D remains unclear. The CDR3 runs 13 residues. Trimming removed 3 bases from V and 5 bases from J, with 12 bases in between. In germline, CDR1 is SGHRS, CDR2 YFSETQ. The CDR3 sequence is CASSSVPRDEQYF. The DNA of the CDR3 is TGCGCCAGCAGCTCGGTGCCAAGGGACGAGCAGTACTTC.

This clonotype was seen many times. V is TRBV6-1 and J is TRBJ2-3; 7 positions agree with TRBD2. V shed 8 bases, J shed 2 bases, and the junction held 19 bases outside the gene matches. CDR1 is MNHNS, CDR2 SASEGT, per germline. The CDR3 loop spans 18 amino acids. CDR3 loop: CASLPARPSGYITDTQYF. DNA of the CDR3: TGTGCCAGCCTACCAGCTCGGCCTAGCGGTTATATCACAGATACGCAGTATTTT.

This clonotype was recorded many times. The chain uses TRBV28 and TRBJ2-3; 13 nucleotides align to TRBD2. Germline CDR1 and CDR2: MDHEN and SYDVKM. The J segment lost 4 bases and the V segment lost 5 bases, leaving 6 bases of the junction unmatched. The CDR3 contains 16 residues. The CDR3 region has the DNA TGTGCCAGCAGTGAGAGACTAGCGGGAGGATCAGATACGCAGTATTTT. Residues: CASSERLAGGSDTQYF.

This clonotype appeared many times. The chain links TRBV11-3 to TRBJ2-2; the D is unclear. The V and J ends lost 3 bases and 4 bases respectively, with 24 bases between them. Germline V gives CDR1 SGHNT, CDR2 YENEEA. This CDR3 has 19 amino acids. The CDR3 spells CASSFDVGRPTSVTGELFF. Here the CDR3 DNA reads TGTGCCAGCAGCTTTGATGTTGGGCGCCCTACATCAGTCACCGGGGAGCTGTTTTTT.

This clonotype was observed many times. One end of the junction varies from germline; a read error may be responsible. The V call is TRBV7-3, the J call TRBJ2-7; D possibly matches TRBD1 or TRBD2 (6 bases each). Germline lookup yields CDR1 SGHTA and CDR2 FQGTGA. The CDR3 extends over 13 amino acids. The CDR3 loop reads CASSFGGGREQYF. The CDR3 region has the DNA TGTGCCAGCAGCTTTGGAGGGGGTCGGGAGCAATACTTC. Full variable domain (rest looked up from reference TRBV7-3 and TRBJ2-7): GAGVSQTPSNKVTEKGKYVELRCDPISGHTALYWYRQSLGQGPEFLIYFQGTGAADDSGLPNDRFFAVRPEGSVSTLKIQRTERGDSAVYLCASSFGGGREQYFGPGTRLTVT.

V is TRBV4-1 and J is TRBJ2-1, with no clear D. The J call may be wrong; the DNA end is better matched by TRBJ2-7. The CDR3 is 14 amino acids. The germline gives CDR1 MGHRA, CDR2 YSYEKL. DNA for the CDR3: TGCGCCAGCAGCCAAGAAGGGTTGGGAAATGAGCAGTACTTC. Translation: CASSQEGLGNEQYF.

This clonotype was seen ten or more times. V usage is TRBV20-1 and J usage is TRBJ1-1; 7 bases align to TRBD1. J gave up 4 bases and V 6 bases, and 14 bases lay outside the gene matches. CDR1 and CDR2 (germline): DFQATT, SNEGSKA (reference sequence). This CDR3 contains 15 residues. The CDR3 sequence is CSAPNPEQGTTEAFF. CDR3 bases: TGCAGTGCGCCTAACCCCGAACAGGGGACCACTGAAGCTTTCTTT.

This clonotype occurred a few times. The chain is built from TRBV6-1 and TRBJ2-7, with D maybe TRBD2 (5 bases). This CDR3 is 15 amino acids long. Looked up from germline, CDR1 is MNHNS and CDR2 is SASEGT. With 6 bases removed from V and 2 bases from J, the gap between germline ends came to 17 bases. The CDR3 loop is CASRSGALGAYEQYF. CDR3 DNA: TGTGCCAGCAGGAGCGGAGCCCTTGGGGCCTACGAGCAGTACTTC.

In this sample, this clonotype turned up many times. This sequence joins TRBV11-2 and TRBJ2-7, with D unresolved. Germline CDR1 is SGHAT and CDR2 is FQNNGV. The CDR3 runs to 13 residues. Deletions cut 5 bases from V and 2 bases from J, with 10 bases between. The CDR3 coding sequence is TGTGCCAGCAGCCCGCCCGACCCCTACGAGCAGTACTTC. It codes for CASSPPDPYEQYF.

This clonotype was seen at least ten times. The CDR3 region has the DNA TGTGCCATCAGTGCAGCGGGTCCTAGCACAGATACGCAGTATTTT. Its translation: CAISAAGPSTDTQYF. This chain joins TRBV10-3 and TRBJ2-3, with D tentatively TRBD2 (6 bases). Germline V CDR1 and CDR2: ENHRY, SYGVKD. This CDR3 has 15 amino acids. V was clipped by 4 bases and J by 0 bases, with 11 bases between them.

This clonotype appeared many times. The chain is built from TRBV3-1 and TRBJ1-3, with no clear D. The germline V and J ends were trimmed by 4 bases and 4 bases, with 8 bases remaining between them. In germline, CDR1 is LGHDT, CDR2 YNNKEL (reference sequence). CDR3 length equals 13 residues. CDR3 loop: CASSLESGNTIYF. The CDR3 region has the DNA TGTGCCAGCAGCCTAGAGTCCGGAAACACCATATATTTT.

In this sample, this clonotype turned up many times. The rearrangement uses TRBV2 and TRBJ1-2; D remains ambiguous. In germline, CDR1 is SNHLY, CDR2 FYNNEI. The CDR3 extends over 15 amino acids. V gave up 5 bases and J gave up 1 base, with 14 bases separating them. CDR3 protein: CASSKESGDNYGYTF. The CDR3 DNA follows: TGTGCCAGCAGTAAGGAGTCAGGAGATAACTATGGCTACACCTTC.

This clonotype was recorded a few times. This clone may be a read error of a much larger clone one base away. V and J are TRBV20-1 and TRBJ2-1; D is unclear. The J call may not be correct, given that the DNA end is closer to TRBJ2-7. The V gene's germline CDR1 is DFQATT and CDR2 SNEGSKA (reference sequence). The CDR3 has 14 amino acids. Here the CDR3 reads CSASSHSSYNEQYF. The CDR3 DNA reads TGCAGTGCTAGCTCACATAGCTCCTACAATGAGCAGTACTTC.

Many counts were recorded for this clonotype. The chain recombines TRBV24-1 with TRBJ1-5, with D perhaps TRBD1 (6 bases). The CDR3 covers 14 residues. Germline loops: CDR1 KGHDR, CDR2 SFDVKD. The germline V and J ends were trimmed by 8 bases and 2 bases, with 12 bases remaining between them. CDR3 residues: CATKGGEGNQPQHF. The CDR3 DNA reads TGTGCCACCAAGGGGGGGGAGGGCAATCAGCCCCAGCATTTT.

This chain joins TRBV6-5 and TRBJ2-5; D is perhaps TRBD1 or TRBD2 (5 bases each). The CDR3 consists of 16 residues. V gave up 0 bases and J gave up 5 bases, with 16 bases separating them. Per the germline V gene, CDR1 is MNHEY and CDR2 is SVGAGI. CDR3 nucleotides: TGTGCCAGCAGTTACTCCTCGCGCCGTGGGGGTGAGACCCAGTACTTC. This sequence encodes CASSYSSRRGGETQYF.

This clonotype was recorded many times. The genes are TRBV3-1 and TRBJ1-1; 7 nucleotides align to TRBD1. This CDR3 is 16 amino acids long. Trimming at V came to 1 base and at J to 7 bases, leaving 12 bases not matched to a gene. The germline gives CDR1 LGHDT, CDR2 YNNKEL (reference sequence). The DNA of the CDR3 is TGTGCCAGCAGCCAAGTGGGAAGAGGGGGCTCAAATGAAGCTTTCTTT. Translation: CASSQVGRGGSNEAFF.

A remark on this clonotype: A read error is possible here, since a much larger clone lies one base away. V and J are TRBV12-3 or TRBV12-4 and TRBJ1-4; possible D gene TRBD1, 5 bases. The CDR3 extends over 13 amino acids. The germline V and J ends were trimmed by 6 bases and 10 bases, with 15 bases remaining between them. The CDR3 nucleotides read TGTGCCAGCAGCTTGACAGATCGAGGAAAACTGTTTTTT. Its translation: CASSLTDRGKLFF.

In its sample, this clonotype was seen many times. This chain connects TRBV30 to TRBJ2-7, with a possible D match to TRBD1 (6 bases). The V end lost 2 bases, the J end lost 2 bases, and 13 bases lay between the germline ends. Germline values: CDR1 GTSNPN, CDR2 SVGIG (reference sequence). The CDR3 sequence is 14 residues long. The CDR3 here is CAWSPPGTTYEQYF. The DNA of the CDR3 is TGTGCCTGGAGTCCCCCCGGGACAACCTACGAGCAGTACTTC.

CDR3 amino acids: CASSTPRTSRNYEQYF. The CDR3 DNA reads as TGTGCCAGCAGCACACCCAGGACTAGCCGTAACTACGAGCAGTACTTC. The chain recombines TRBV7-8 with TRBJ2-7; 8 bases are a match to TRBD2. With V trimmed by 5 bases and J by 3 bases, 12 bases remained unmatched. This CDR3 region has 16 residues. CDR1 SGHVS and CDR2 FQNEAQ come from the germline V gene.

This clonotype was recorded at least ten times. The CDR3 reads CASSPSEGEQFF. Written as DNA, the CDR3 is TGTGCCAGCAGCCCCTCCGAGGGCGAGCAGTTCTTC. This chain connects TRBV3-1 to TRBJ2-1, with D possibly being TRBD2 (5 bases). Germline V gives CDR1 LGHDT, CDR2 YNNKEL (reference sequence). The V and J ends lost 4 bases and 10 bases respectively, with 11 bases between them. This CDR3 has 12 amino acids.

This clonotype was found many times. This sequence joins TRBV12-3 or TRBV12-4 and TRBJ2-1; 12 bases map to TRBD2. With 4 bases clipped from V and 5 bases from J, the junction kept 15 bases outside the gene matches. The CDR3 has 19 residues. The CDR3 coding sequence is TGTGCCAGCAGTTCCTCCCGACTTGGACTAGCGGGGCTCAACAATGAGCAGTTCTTC. It translates to CASSSSRLGLAGLNNEQFF.

This clonotype was detected many times. V usage is TRBV30 and J usage is TRBJ2-1, with D perhaps TRBD2 (6 bases). This CDR3 is 14 amino acids long. The germline V gene has CDR1 GTSNPN and CDR2 SVGIG (reference sequence). V gave up 7 bases and J gave up 2 bases, with 15 bases separating them. The CDR3 region is CASGGAVTYNEQFF. For the CDR3, the DNA is TGTGCCTCTGGAGGGGCGGTGACCTACAATGAGCAGTTCTTC.

This clonotype was found once. This may be a read error: a much more frequent sequence differs by one nucleotide. This sequence joins TRBV7-9 and TRBJ2-1, with 13 bases matching TRBD2. The CDR3 loop spans 16 amino acids. Trimming removed 1 base from V and 10 bases from J; junction bases left unmatched: 7. The V gene's germline CDR1 is SEHNR and CDR2 FQNEAQ (reference sequence). CDR3 nucleotide sequence: TGTGCCAGCAGCTTAGGGACTAGCGGGAGTAAGAAGGAGCAGTTCTTC. This encodes CASSLGTSGSKKEQFF. The whole variable domain, remainder taken from reference TRBV7-9 and TRBJ2-1, is DTGVSQNPRHKITKRGQNVTFRCDPISEHNRLYWYRQTLGQGPEFLTYFQNEAQLEKSRLLSDRFSAERPKGSFSTLEIQRTEQGDSAMYLCASSLGTSGSKKEQFFGPGTRLTVL.

This clonotype was detected a few times. The chain couples TRBV29-1 to TRBJ2-5; D unclear. CDR1 and CDR2 from the germline V gene are SQVTM and ANQGSEA. There are 11 residues in the CDR3. V lost 5 bases and J lost 3, with 7 bases in between. CDR3 residues: CSVSSEETQYF. As DNA, the CDR3 is TGCAGCGTTTCGAGTGAAGAGACCCAGTACTTC.